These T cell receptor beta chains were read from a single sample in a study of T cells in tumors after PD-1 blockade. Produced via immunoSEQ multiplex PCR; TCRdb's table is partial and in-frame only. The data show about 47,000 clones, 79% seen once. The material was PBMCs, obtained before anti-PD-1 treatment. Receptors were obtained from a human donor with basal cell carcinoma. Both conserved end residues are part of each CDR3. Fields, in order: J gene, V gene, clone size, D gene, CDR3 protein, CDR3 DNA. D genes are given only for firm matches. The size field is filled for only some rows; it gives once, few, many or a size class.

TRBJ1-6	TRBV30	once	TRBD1	CAWKGGTESSPLHF	TGTGCCTGGAAGGGTGGGACAGAGAGCTCACCCCTCCACTTT
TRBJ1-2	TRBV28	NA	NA	CASRSSTGKGLSGYTF	TGTGCCAGCAGGTCAAGTACGGGGAAGGGGCTTTCTGGCTACACCTTC
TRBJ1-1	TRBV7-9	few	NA	CASSSPLNTEAFF	TGTGCCAGCAGCTCCCCATTGAACACTGAAGCTTTCTTT
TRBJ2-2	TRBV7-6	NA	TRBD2	CASSLNEREGNTGELFF	TGTGCCAGCAGCTTAAACGAGCGGGAGGGGAACACCGGGGAGCTGTTTTTT
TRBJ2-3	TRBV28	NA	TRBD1	CASSSPTGGNTQYF	TGTGCCAGCAGTAGCCCTACAGGGGGTAATACGCAGTATTTT
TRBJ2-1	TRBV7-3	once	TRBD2	CASSAEGSGGNEQFF	TGTGCCAGCAGCGCTGAGGGTAGCGGGGGAAATGAGCAGTTCTTC
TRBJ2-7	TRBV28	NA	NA	CASSFPGIYEQYF	TGTGCCAGCAGTTTCCCAGGGATTTACGAGCAGTACTTC
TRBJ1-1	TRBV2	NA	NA	CASSEHVRGTEAFF	TGTGCCAGCAGTGAACATGTCAGGGGTACTGAAGCTTTCTTT
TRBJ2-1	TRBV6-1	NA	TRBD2	CASSESGGGSNEQFF	TGTGCCAGCAGTGAATCTGGCGGGGGTAGCAATGAGCAGTTCTTC
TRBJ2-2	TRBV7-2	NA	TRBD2	CASSPSGRRTGELFF	TGTGCCAGCAGCCCCAGCGGGAGACGGACCGGGGAGCTGTTTTTT
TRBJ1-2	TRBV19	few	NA	CASSIDDGIYGYTF	TGTGCCAGTAGTATAGACGACGGAATCTATGGCTACACCTTC
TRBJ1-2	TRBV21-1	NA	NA	CAEGDADGYTF	TGTGCCGAGGGGGATGCTGATGGCTACACCTTC
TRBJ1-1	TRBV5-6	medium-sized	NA	CASSDGPNTEAFF	TGTGCCAGCAGCGATGGGCCGAACACTGAAGCTTTCTTT
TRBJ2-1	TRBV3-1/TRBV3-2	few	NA	CASSQGWKPYNEQFF	TGTGCCAGCAGCCAAGGATGGAAACCCTACAATGAGCAGTTCTTC
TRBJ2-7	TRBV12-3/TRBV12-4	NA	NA	CASRCEVPYEQYF	TGTGCCAGCAGATGCGAGGTCCCCTACGAGCAGTACTTC
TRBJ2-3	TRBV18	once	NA	CASSPPSSGTDTQYF	TGTGCCAGCTCACCACCGTCGAGCGGAACAGATACGCAGTATTTT
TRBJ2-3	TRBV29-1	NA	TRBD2	CSVAAGGYTDTQYF	TGCAGCGTGGCAGCGGGGGGGTACACAGATACGCAGTATTTT
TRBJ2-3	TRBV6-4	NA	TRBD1	CASSADRGADTQYF	TGTGCCAGCAGTGCGGACAGGGGCGCAGATACGCAGTATTTT
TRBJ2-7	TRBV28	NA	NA	CASSPSGPQYF	TGTGCCAGCTCCCCTAGTGGGCCCCAGTACTTC
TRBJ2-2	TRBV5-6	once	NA	CASSPLVTGRNTGELFF	TGTGCCAGCAGCCCCCTAGTGACAGGACGTAACACCGGGGAGCTGTTTTTT
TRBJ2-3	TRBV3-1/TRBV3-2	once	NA	CASSQGAGSTDTQYF	TGTGCCAGCAGCCAAGGAGCGGGCAGCACAGATACGCAGTATTTT
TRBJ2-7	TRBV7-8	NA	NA	CASSLGEVYKRRTYEQYF	TGTGCCAGCAGCTTAGGAGAAGTTTACAAACGACGTACCTACGAGCAGTACTTC
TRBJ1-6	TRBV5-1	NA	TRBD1	CASSPDRGYNSPLHF	TGCGCCAGCAGCCCGGACAGGGGGTATAATTCACCCCTCCACTTT
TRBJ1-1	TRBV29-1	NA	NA	CSLRWGGTNTEAFF	TGCAGTCTTAGGTGGGGAGGGACGAACACTGAAGCTTTCTTT
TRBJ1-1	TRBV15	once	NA	CATSENSGLGAFF	TGTGCCACCAGCGAAAATTCAGGGCTCGGAGCTTTCTTT
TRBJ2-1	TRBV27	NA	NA	CASSPRGTPSYNEQFF	TGTGCCAGCAGTCCCCGGGGGACACCTTCCTACAATGAGCAGTTCTTC
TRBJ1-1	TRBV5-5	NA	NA	CASSPEGGNTEAFF	TGTGCCAGCAGCCCCGAGGGGGGGAACACTGAAGCTTTCTTT
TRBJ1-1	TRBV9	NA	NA	CASSPGHGRGDTEAFF	TGTGCCAGCAGCCCTGGGCACGGGCGAGGAGACACTGAAGCTTTCTTT
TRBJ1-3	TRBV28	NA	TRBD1	CAIRGTARNTIYF	TGTGCCATCCGAGGGACAGCCCGAAACACCATATATTTT
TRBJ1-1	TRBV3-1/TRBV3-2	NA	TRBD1	CASSQGPRDRGQNTEAFF	TGTGCCAGCAGCCAAGGACCCCGGGACAGGGGGCAGAACACTGAAGCTTTCTTT
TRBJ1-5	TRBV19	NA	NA	CASSTYWVVGPNQPQHF	TGTGCCAGTAGTACCTACTGGGTGGTGGGGCCCAATCAGCCCCAGCATTTT
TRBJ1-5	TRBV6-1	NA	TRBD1	CASSDGTGWDQPQHF	TGTGCCAGCAGTGACGGGACAGGATGGGATCAGCCCCAGCATTTT
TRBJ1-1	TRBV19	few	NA	CASSILNLTGRRDTEAFF	TGTGCCAGTAGTATTTTAAATTTAACAGGGCGCAGGGACACTGAAGCTTTCTTT
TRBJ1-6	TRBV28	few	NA	CASSLRGGLNSPLHF	TGTGCCAGCAGTTTACGCGGGGGGCTTAATTCACCCCTCCACTTT
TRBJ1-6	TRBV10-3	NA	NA	CAISVEGNNSPLHF	TGTGCCATCAGTGTGGAGGGAAATAATTCACCCCTCCACTTT
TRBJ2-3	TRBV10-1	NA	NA	CASSPAMGSTDTQYF	TGCGCCAGCAGCCCCGCTATGGGAAGCACAGATACGCAGTATTTT
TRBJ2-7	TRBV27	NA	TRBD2	CASSPRLAGGHEQYF	TGTGCCAGCAGTCCCCGCCTAGCGGGAGGGCACGAGCAGTACTTC
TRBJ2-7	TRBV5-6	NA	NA	CASSLVHGEQYF	TGTGCCAGCAGCTTGGTTCACGGCGAGCAGTACTTC
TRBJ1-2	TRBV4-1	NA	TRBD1	CASSLATGGQNYGYTF	TGCGCCAGCAGCCTAGCCACAGGGGGCCAAAACTATGGCTACACCTTC
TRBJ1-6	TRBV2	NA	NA	CASSGNNSPLHF	TGTGCCAGCAGCGGGAATAATTCACCCCTCCACTTT
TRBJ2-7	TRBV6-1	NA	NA	CASSDRGVGEQYF	TGTGCCAGCAGTGACAGGGGGGTAGGAGAGCAGTACTTC
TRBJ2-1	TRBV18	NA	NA	CASSVAGYNEQFF	TGTGCCAGCTCAGTAGCTGGATACAATGAGCAGTTCTTC
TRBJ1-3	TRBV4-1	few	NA	CASSQSGPISGNTIYF	TGCGCCAGCAGCCAATCGGGACCGATCTCTGGAAACACCATATATTTT
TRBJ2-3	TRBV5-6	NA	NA	CASSLRVDTQYF	TGTGCCAGCAGCCTCAGGGTGGATACGCAGTATTTT
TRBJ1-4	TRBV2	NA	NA	CASSEGQVNEKLFF	TGTGCCAGCAGCGAGGGACAAGTTAATGAAAAACTGTTTTTT
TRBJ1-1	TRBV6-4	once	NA	CASSLTLRDTEAFF	TGTGCCAGCAGCTTGACCCTTAGGGACACTGAAGCTTTCTTT
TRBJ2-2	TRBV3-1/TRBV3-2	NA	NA	CASSQESRSAGELFF	TGTGCCAGCAGCCAAGAAAGCAGGTCCGCCGGGGAGCTGTTTTTT